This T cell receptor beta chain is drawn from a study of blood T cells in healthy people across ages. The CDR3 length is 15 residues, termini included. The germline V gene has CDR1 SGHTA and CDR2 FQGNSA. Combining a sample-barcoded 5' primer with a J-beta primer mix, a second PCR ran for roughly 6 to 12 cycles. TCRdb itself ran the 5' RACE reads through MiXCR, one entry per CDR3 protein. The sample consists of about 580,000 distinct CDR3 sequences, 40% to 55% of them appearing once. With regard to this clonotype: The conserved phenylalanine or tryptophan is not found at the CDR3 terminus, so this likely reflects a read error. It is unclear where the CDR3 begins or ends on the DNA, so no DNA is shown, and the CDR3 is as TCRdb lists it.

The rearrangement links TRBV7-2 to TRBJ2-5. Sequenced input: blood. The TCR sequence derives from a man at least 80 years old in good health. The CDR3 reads CASSLDQSYGYTFGS.